What follows are 31 T cell receptor beta chains derived from one specimen sequenced in a study of healthy donors' naive CD4 and CD8 T cells. TCR libraries were built from 500 to 600 ng of total RNA by linear amplification. TCRdb recomputed calls from the reads with MiXCR, one row per CDR3 protein. The sample lists about 200,000 distinct CDR3 sequences, about 70% seen once, with 2% to 2.5% in the top ten. Sample: naive CD4+ and CD8+ T cells sorted from blood, pooled from several donors. These receptors all come from a pool of human donors in good health; the sample pools cells from several healthy donors.

The rearrangement joins TRBV6-6 to TRBJ1-5; 8 nucleotides align to TRBD1. This CDR3 comprises 14 residues. J lost 6 bases, V lost 5 bases, and 6 bases had no gene match. Germline V lookup: CDR1 MNHNY, CDR2 SVGAGI (reference sequence). The CDR3 DNA sequence: TGTGCCAGCAGTCCCGGACAGGGCCCTCAGCCCCAGCATTTT. As protein: CASSPGQGPQPQHF.

This chain joins TRBV6-5 and TRBJ1-6, with a possible D match to TRBD1 (5 bases). The length of the CDR3 is 17 residues. Per germline, CDR1 MNHEY and CDR2 SVGAGI. V dropped 2 bases and J dropped 10 bases, with 21 bases sitting between them. The CDR3 nucleotides read TGTGCCAGCAGTTACCGGGAGACAGCCTACCTTTGGTCACCCCTCCACTTT. As protein: CASSYRETAYLWSPLHF.

The chain employs TRBV4-2 and TRBJ2-1; either TRBD1 or TRBD2 may fit D (6 bases each). Germline CDR1 reads LGHNA; CDR2 reads YNFKEQ. V was clipped by 6 bases and J by 6 bases, with 12 bases between them. The CDR3 has 13 amino acids. The CDR3 spells CASSPQGGNEQFF. The CDR3 DNA reads as TGTGCCAGCAGTCCACAGGGAGGCAATGAGCAGTTCTTC.

The chain employs TRBV6-2 or TRBV6-3 and TRBJ2-1; no clear D gene. This CDR3 comprises 11 residues. CDR1 and CDR2 from the germline V gene are MNHEY and SVGEGT. Trimming shortened V by 8 bases and J by 9 bases, and 11 bases separated the two germline ends. CDR3 protein: CASSPAVEQFF. The CDR3 DNA reads TGTGCCAGCTCCCCGGCGGTTGAGCAGTTCTTC.

V usage is TRBV6-6 and J usage is TRBJ2-1, with D hard to call. Germline CDR1 is MNHNY and CDR2 is SVGAGI (reference sequence). V lost 5 bases to trimming and J lost 5 bases, with 16 bases between them. The CDR3 consists of 15 residues. The CDR3 DNA reads TGTGCCAGCAGTGACGGAGCAGCGTTTGACAATGAGCAGTTCTTC. Protein sequence: CASSDGAAFDNEQFF.

This clonotype was observed a handful of times. The J gene is TRBJ1-6, the V gene TRBV6-5; tentatively, D is TRBD1 (6 bases). The CDR3 spans 15 residues. Deletions cut 7 bases from V and 4 bases from J, with 14 bases between. Germline assignment: CDR1 MNHEY and CDR2 SVGAGI. The chain's CDR3 is CASTPTGGYNSPLHF. In DNA, the CDR3 is TGTGCCAGCACCCCGACAGGAGGATATAATTCACCCCTCCACTTT.

This clonotype showed up just a few times. The chain joins TRBV6-1 to TRBJ1-2; D is perhaps TRBD1 (6 bases). The germline V and J ends were trimmed by 2 bases and 1 base, with 11 bases remaining between them. Looked up from germline, CDR1 is MNHNS and CDR2 is SASEGT. This CDR3 is 15 amino acids long. The CDR3 coding sequence is TGTGCCAGCAGTGAACCTGGGACACTTAACTATGGCTACACCTTC. As protein: CASSEPGTLNYGYTF.

This clonotype was picked up a small number of times. CDR3 in amino acids: CSVEDRASGWDTQYF. The CDR3 nucleotides are TGCAGCGTTGAAGATCGGGCTAGCGGGTGGGATACGCAGTATTTT. The genes are TRBV29-1 and TRBJ2-3; TRBD2 agrees at 8 bases. The CDR3 spans 15 residues. With 0 bases clipped from V and 6 bases from J, the junction kept 8 bases outside the gene matches. CDR1 is SQVTM, CDR2 ANQGSEA, per germline.

The CDR3 loop reads CASGTSVSDTQYF. CDR3 nucleotide sequence: TGTGCCAGCGGGACTAGCGTTTCAGATACGCAGTATTTT. J is TRBJ2-3 and V is TRBV10-3; 10 bases match TRBD2. The V gene end was trimmed by 10 bases and the J gene end by 4 bases; junction bases not matched to a gene: 5. Germline V lookup: CDR1 ENHRY, CDR2 SYGVKD. The CDR3 is 13 residues long.

The V gene is TRBV29-1, the J gene TRBJ2-1, with unresolved D. The CDR3 consists of 14 residues. Germline CDR1 reads SQVTM; CDR2 reads ANQGSEA. Deletions cut 3 bases from V and 4 bases from J, with 13 bases between. As DNA, the CDR3 is TGCAGCGTTGAGTCACCAGAAATTTACAATGAGCAGTTCTTC. Amino acids: CSVESPEIYNEQFF.

V gene TRBV27 combines with J gene TRBJ1-6; 8 bases are a match to TRBD1. The CDR3 contains 15 residues. The J segment lost 6 bases and the V segment lost 5 bases, leaving 6 bases of the junction unmatched. Germline CDR1 is MNHEY and CDR2 is SMNVEV (reference sequence). CDR3 in DNA: TGTGCCAGCAGTCCCCGGACAGGGACTAATTCACCCCTCCACTTT. Translating gives CASSPRTGTNSPLHF.

V and J are TRBV5-4 and TRBJ2-5, with 11 bases identical to TRBD2. V dropped 4 bases and J dropped 4; count of bases not matched to a gene: 6. Germline CDR1 and CDR2: SGHNT and YYREEE (reference sequence). This CDR3 is built from 15 residues. CDR3 in amino acids: CASSNGGLAGETQYF. Here the CDR3 DNA reads TGTGCCAGCAGCAACGGAGGACTAGCGGGAGAGACCCAGTACTTC.

This clonotype was recorded a few times. This chain joins TRBV29-1 and TRBJ2-1, with D tentatively TRBD1 (6 bases). The CDR3 extends over 11 amino acids. V was pared by 8 bases and J by 5 bases, with 10 bases between. The germline V gene has CDR1 SQVTM and CDR2 ANQGSEA. CDR3 residues: CSSRTDNEQFF. CDR3 DNA: TGCAGCTCACGGACAGACAATGAGCAGTTCTTC.

V is TRBV13 and J is TRBJ2-7; 10 positions agree with TRBD1. After removal of 3 bases from V and 2 bases from J, the junction contained 1 base not matched to a gene. Germline V lookup: CDR1 PRHDT, CDR2 FYEKMQ (reference sequence). The CDR3 is made up of 14 amino acids. CDR3 residues: CASSLTGGPYEQYF. CDR3 nucleotides: TGTGCCAGCAGCTTGACAGGGGGCCCCTACGAGCAGTACTTC.

This clonotype has a handful of counts. The chain uses TRBV11-1 and TRBJ1-1; perhaps TRBD1 as D (6 bases). From germline, CDR1 is SGHAT and CDR2 FQDESV (reference sequence). V was shortened by 3 bases and J by 7 bases, with 9 bases between the two germline ends. The CDR3 sequence is 12 residues long. The chain's CDR3 is CASSLQGHEAFF. CDR3 in DNA: TGTGCCAGCAGCTTGCAGGGACATGAAGCTTTCTTT.

This sequence joins TRBV29-1 and TRBJ2-1, with TRBD2 matching over 10 bases. V trimming: 4 bases; J trimming: 7 bases; junction bases outside the gene matches: 7. The length of the CDR3 is 14 residues. Germline CDR1 is SQVTM and CDR2 is ANQGSEA. The CDR3 DNA reads as TGCAGCGTTGCCATTACTAGCGGGATTAATGAGCAGTTCTTC. This codes for CSVAITSGINEQFF.

The rearrangement uses TRBV27 and TRBJ2-5; D may match TRBD1 or TRBD2 (7 bases each). Trimming took off 4 bases at V and 2 bases at J, with 14 bases between the two ends. Germline V lookup: CDR1 MNHEY, CDR2 SMNVEV (reference sequence). This CDR3 comprises 15 residues. The CDR3 DNA reads TGTGCCAGCAGTTCGACAGGGACTACACAAGAGACCCAGTACTTC. Translated, it gives CASSSTGTTQETQYF.

The chain combines TRBV5-4 with TRBJ2-1, with 7 bases that match TRBD2. Germline CDR1 and CDR2: SGHNT and YYREEE (reference sequence). J gave up 7 bases and V 4 bases, and 5 bases lay outside the gene matches. The CDR3 consists of 13 residues. The CDR3 loop reads CASSPRLANEQFF. DNA for the CDR3: TGTGCCAGCAGCCCCCGACTAGCAAATGAGCAGTTCTTC.

The gene calls are TRBV11-1 and TRBJ2-7, with TRBD2 identical over 8 bases. The CDR3 has 13 amino acids. J lost 2 bases, V lost 9 bases, and 6 bases had no gene match. From germline, CDR1 is SGHAT and CDR2 FQDESV (reference sequence). The CDR3 DNA follows: TGTGCCAGTGGGAGCGGGAGACCCTACGAGCAGTACTTC. This sequence encodes CASGSGRPYEQYF.

This clonotype showed up just a few times. V usage is TRBV19 and J usage is TRBJ2-1; weak D call: TRBD2 (5 bases). The germline V gene encodes CDR1 LNHDA and CDR2 SQIVND (reference sequence). This CDR3 is built from 11 residues. CDR3 region: CPGNIYNEQFF. The CDR3 coding sequence is TGTCCCGGGAACATCTACAATGAGCAGTTCTTC.

This clonotype is a singleton in its sample. The chain links TRBV5-6 to TRBJ2-5; D is unclear. Per germline, CDR1 SGHDT and CDR2 YYEEEE. V lost 8 bases and J 5 bases, leaving 10 bases between the germline ends. The CDR3 covers 11 residues. The CDR3 protein is CASLMGETQYF. The CDR3 DNA reads as TGTGCCAGTCTTATGGGGGAGACCCAGTACTTC. The entire variable domain, with the rest obtained from reference TRBV5-6 and TRBJ2-5, is as follows: DAGVTQSPTHLIKTRGQQVTLRCSPKSGHDTVSWYQQALGQGPQFIFQYYEEEERQRGNFPDRFSGHQFPNYSSELNVNALLLGDSALYLCASLMGETQYFGPGTRLLVL.

This clonotype was detected only once. Germline is not matched at one junction end, which may reflect a read error. The chain joins TRBV5-1 to TRBJ2-7; no definite D call. This CDR3 comprises 12 residues. Looked up from germline, CDR1 is SGHRS and CDR2 is YFSETQ. The CDR3 coding sequence is TGCGCCAGCAGCTTGGTCTCCCACGAGCAGTACTTC. Residues: CASSLVSHEQYF.

V and J are TRBV6-5 and TRBJ2-3, with a weak D call TRBD1 (5 bases). V was trimmed by 2 bases and J by 5 bases, leaving 8 bases between them. In germline, CDR1 is MNHEY, CDR2 SVGAGI. The CDR3 totals 13 residues. CDR3 in DNA: TGTGCCAGCAGTTACGGGGCGCGAGATACGCAGTATTTT. Translation: CASSYGARDTQYF.

V and J are TRBV19 and TRBJ2-7; TRBD1 might be the D (5 bases). Germline values: CDR1 LNHDA, CDR2 SQIVND (reference sequence). V lost 0 bases to trimming and J lost 3 bases, with 9 bases between them. This CDR3 is 14 amino acids long. CDR3 sequence: CASSIEPTGYEQYF. The CDR3 DNA is TGTGCCAGTAGTATAGAGCCTACAGGCTACGAGCAGTACTTC.

The CDR3 is CASSDVVSVQPQHF. CDR3 sequence (DNA): TGTGCCAGCAGTGATGTCGTGTCGGTTCAGCCCCAGCATTTT. The chain uses TRBV6-1 and TRBJ1-5; D remains unclear. Germline CDR1 and CDR2: MNHNS and SASEGT. The length of the CDR3 is 14 residues. V lost 3 bases to trimming and J lost 6 bases, with 12 bases between them.

The chain recombines TRBV29-1 with TRBJ1-4; D may be TRBD1 (5 bases). The V end lost 7 bases, the J end lost 3 bases, and 18 bases lay between the germline ends. CDR1 is SQVTM, CDR2 ANQGSEA, per germline. The CDR3 is 15 amino acids. The CDR3 nucleotides are TGCAGCGGGAAGGCGCAGGGTATCCCTAATGAAAAACTGTTTTTT. Its translation is CSGKAQGIPNEKLFF. The full variable domain, completed using reference TRBV29-1 and TRBJ1-4, is SAVISQKPSRDICQRGTSLTIQCQVDSQVTMMFWYRQQPGQSLTLIATANQGSEATYESGFVIDKFPISRPNLTFSTLTVSNMSPEDSSIYLCSGKAQGIPNEKLFFGSGTQLSVL.

The chain links TRBV27 to TRBJ1-5; D gene uncertain. Germline CDR1 reads MNHEY; CDR2 reads SMNVEV (reference sequence). Between the trimmed V and J ends, which lost 8 bases and 3 bases, there was a span of 17 bases. The CDR3 runs 15 residues. The CDR3 bases are TGTGCCAGCGGCTCAGGCGGTGGTATCAATCAGCCCCAGCATTTT. Translated, it gives CASGSGGGINQPQHF.

This clonotype has just one count. The chain has TRBV11-2 and TRBJ2-1, with D hard to call. V was cut by 1 base and J by 0 bases, with 10 bases left in between. The CDR3 runs 16 residues. Germline CDR1 is SGHAT and CDR2 is FQNNGV. CDR3 sequence (DNA): TGTGCCAGCAGCTTAGTTAGCAGGAGCTCCTACAATGAGCAGTTCTTC. Protein product: CASSLVSRSSYNEQFF.

This chain uses TRBV29-1 with TRBJ2-7; 11 bases map to TRBD2. Germline V CDR1 and CDR2: SQVTM, ANQGSEA. The V segment lost 2 bases and the J segment 4 bases; nucleotides outside the gene matches: 4. CDR3 length: 14 amino acids. CDR3 DNA sequence: TGCAGCGTTGAACTAGCGGGAGGAACATACGAGCAGTACTTC. Its protein product is CSVELAGGTYEQYF.

This chain links TRBV20-1 with TRBJ2-7; perhaps TRBD2 as D (5 bases). The CDR3 loop spans 15 amino acids. CDR1 DFQATT and CDR2 SNEGSKA come from the germline V gene (reference sequence). The ends were cut back, 3 bases at V and 4 bases at J, with 19 bases in the middle. The CDR3 spells CSARTPRVGLYEQYF. CDR3 coding DNA: TGCAGTGCTAGGACCCCTAGGGTAGGACTGTACGAGCAGTACTTC.

The gene calls are TRBV29-1 and TRBJ2-5, with no clear D. Germline values: CDR1 SQVTM, CDR2 ANQGSEA. V lost 4 bases and J lost 4, with 7 bases in between. CDR3 size: 11 residues. Written as DNA, the CDR3 is TGCAGCGTTGCCCACCCAGAGACCCAGTACTTC. Its translation: CSVAHPETQYF.